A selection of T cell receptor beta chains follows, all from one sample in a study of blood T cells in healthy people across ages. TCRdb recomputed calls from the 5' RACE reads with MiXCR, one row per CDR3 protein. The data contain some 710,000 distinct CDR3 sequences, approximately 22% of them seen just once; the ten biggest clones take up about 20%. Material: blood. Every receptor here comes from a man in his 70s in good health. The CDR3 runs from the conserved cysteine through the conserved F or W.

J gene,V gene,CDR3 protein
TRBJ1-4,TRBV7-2,CASSFASGTGVEKLFF
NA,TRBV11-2,CASSRTDLSYEQYF
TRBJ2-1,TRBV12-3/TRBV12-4,CASTSTGVRNEQFF
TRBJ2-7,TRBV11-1,CASSLGIEQYF
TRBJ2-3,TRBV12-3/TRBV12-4,CASGTGGTDAQYF
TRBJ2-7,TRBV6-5,CASSYGGTGVSYEQYF
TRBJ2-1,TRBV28,CASSSYRTSGGNEQFF
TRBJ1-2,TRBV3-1,CAGSQGGRTANYGYTF
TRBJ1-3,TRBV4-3,CASSQDTRTGNTIYF
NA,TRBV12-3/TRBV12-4,CTSTQGGQNSYEQYF
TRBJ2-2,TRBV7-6,CASLPNTVNTGELFF
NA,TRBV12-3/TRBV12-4,CASSWQGYEQYF
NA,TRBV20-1,CSAREGGRANEQFF
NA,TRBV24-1,CATSGTGSYEQYF
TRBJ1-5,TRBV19,CATTDRRGQPQHF
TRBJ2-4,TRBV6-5,CASSYRDIADIQYF
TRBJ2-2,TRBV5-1,CASSFSTGSAGELFF
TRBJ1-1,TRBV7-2,CASSSQPYLNTEAFF
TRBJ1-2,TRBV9,CASSVDVASTYGYTF
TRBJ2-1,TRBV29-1,CSVDSWKVGSNEQFF
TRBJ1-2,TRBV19,CASSIPPISGYTF
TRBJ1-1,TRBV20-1,CSARPWTGGADTEAFF
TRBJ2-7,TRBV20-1,CSARDALAGDSYEQYF
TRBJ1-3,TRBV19,CASKAGFYSGNTIYF
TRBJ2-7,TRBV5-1,CASSLQGSSYEQYF
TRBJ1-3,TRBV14,CASSLFGVFGNTIYF
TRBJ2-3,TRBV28,CASSPWGLAGGLSTDTQYF
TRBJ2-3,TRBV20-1,CSARAGLAGVRDTQYF
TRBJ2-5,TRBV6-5,CASRSPTDETQYF
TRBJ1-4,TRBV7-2,CASSQGQGLVELFF
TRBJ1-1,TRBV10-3,CAISGQTMNTEAFF
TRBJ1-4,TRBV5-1,CARILGENEKLFF
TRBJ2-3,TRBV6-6,CASSWGDRGTDTQYF
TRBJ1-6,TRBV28,CASSPPGGYNSPLHF
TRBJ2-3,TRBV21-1,CASSKAGTSGSRSSGTQYF
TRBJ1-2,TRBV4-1,CASSQERAGGYGYTF
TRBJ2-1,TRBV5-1,CASSSGTGNEQFF
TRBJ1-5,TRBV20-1,CSARDPTTQGQPQHF
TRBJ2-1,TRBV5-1,CASSFASGYNEQFF
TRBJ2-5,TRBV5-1,CASREWGNQETQYF
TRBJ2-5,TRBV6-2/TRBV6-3,CASRIGGVETQYF
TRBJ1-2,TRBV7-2,CASSSDQNARGYTF